This T cell receptor beta chain was obtained from a study of T cell responses to AZD1222 COVID-19 vaccine. Whole-study findings and limits: Repertoire collection took place solely once the T cell response had peaked.

To note about this clone: Its antigen is not identified.

Produced via immunoSEQ multiplex PCR; TCRdb's table is partial and in-frame only. This sample has fewer than 200,000 clones; more than 75% occur once, and the top ten carry about 25%. CDR1 and CDR2 (germline): SNHLY, FYNNEI. This CDR3 is built from 14 residues. The J segment lost 4 bases and the V segment lost 10 bases, leaving 10 bases of the junction unmatched. The receptor was derived from an adult who received the AZD1222 COVID-19 vaccine. Sequencing used peripheral blood, obtained 28 days after the second AZD1222 dose. The rearrangement joins TRBV2 to TRBJ1-2; 9 bases map to TRBD1. CDR3 protein: CAISAWDRVYGYTF. In DNA, the CDR3 is TGTGCCATCTCCGCCTGGGACAGGGTCTATGGCTACACCTTC.